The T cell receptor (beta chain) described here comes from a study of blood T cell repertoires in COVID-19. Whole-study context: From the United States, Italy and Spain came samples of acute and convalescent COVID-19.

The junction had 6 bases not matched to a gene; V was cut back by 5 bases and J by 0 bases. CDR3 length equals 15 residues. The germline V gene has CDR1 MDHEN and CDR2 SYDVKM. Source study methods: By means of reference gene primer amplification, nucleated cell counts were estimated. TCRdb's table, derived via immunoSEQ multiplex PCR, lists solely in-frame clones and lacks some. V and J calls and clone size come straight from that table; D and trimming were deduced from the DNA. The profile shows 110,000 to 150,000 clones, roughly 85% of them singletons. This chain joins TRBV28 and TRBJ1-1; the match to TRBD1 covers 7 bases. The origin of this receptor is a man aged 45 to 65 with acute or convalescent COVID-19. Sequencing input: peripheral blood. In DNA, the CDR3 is TGTGCCAGCAGTATAGGGGGCCTTGTGAACACTGAAGCTTTCTTT. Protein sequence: CASSIGGLVNTEAFF. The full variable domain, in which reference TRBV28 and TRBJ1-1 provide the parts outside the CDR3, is DVKVTQSSRYLVKRTGEKVFLECVQDMDHENMFWYRQDPGLGLRLIYFSYDVKMKEKGDIPEGYSVSREKKERFSLILESASTNQTSMYLCASSIGGLVNTEAFFGQGTRLTVV.